This TCR beta chain was obtained from a study of identifying expanded T cells in peripheral blood. As regards this clone: Antigen unknown.

Findings of the study overall: Variance in clone template counts between roughly two-week samples significantly increased with total template count across all healthy donors. Over approximately two and four weeks, about 17 and 20 clones changed, versus approximately 1.1 between replicates.

The length of the CDR3 is 22 residues. The method was immunoSEQ multiplex PCR; TCRdb's version includes in-frame clones alone and lacks a portion of them. The data show roughly 100,000 clones, about nine tenths seen once. No infections or other immune events were documented during collection. The sequenced sample consisted of blood. The V gene is TRBV21-1, the J gene TRBJ2-1; the D call of TRBD2 is as the table states it, not checked on the DNA. TRBV21-1 is a listed pseudogene. The sequence derives from a person aged 18 to 75 in good health. The CDR3: CATPPRGAGRQRLAGVYNEQFF. CDR3 coding DNA: TGTGCCACCCCCCCTCGGGGAGCGGGGAGACAAAGACTAGCGGGGGTGTACAATGAGCAGTTCTTC.